One sample yielded the 14 T cell receptor beta chains listed below, sequenced in a study of T cells in Graves' hyperthyroidism and ophthalmopathy. Amplification yielded TCR beta CDR3 regions, with RNA transcripts as the source. HTBI primers drove first-round RT-PCR of the TCR CDR3. Each CDR3 protein gets one entry after TCRdb re-called the multiplex PCR reads with MiXCR. The sample consists of about 250,000 distinct CDR3 sequences, approximately 23% of them appearing once. The material sequenced was blood. These receptor sequences come from a man aged 30 to 45 with Graves' ophthalmopathy.

This clonotype was recorded many times. The V call is TRBV2, the J call TRBJ1-1; perhaps TRBD1 as D (6 bases). V was trimmed by 4 bases and J by 0 bases, leaving 21 bases between them. Germline-derived CDR1 and CDR2 are SNHLY and FYNNEI. The CDR3 is 18 amino acids. The CDR3: CASSGVGAQNVLNTEAFF. The CDR3 DNA follows: TGTGCCAGCAGTGGAGTGGGGGCCCAAAATGTCTTGAACACTGAAGCTTTCTTT.

This clonotype has a count of ten or more. The chain couples TRBV6-5 to TRBJ1-5; D is perhaps TRBD1 (6 bases). Germline V gene data show CDR1 as MNHEY and CDR2 as SVGAGI. The CDR3 has 14 amino acids. V lost 0 bases and J 7 bases, leaving 10 bases between the germline ends. Written as DNA, the CDR3 is TGTGCCAGCAGTTACTCTGAGGGGGGACAGCCCCAGCATTTT. It is translated as CASSYSEGGQPQHF.

The chain combines TRBV5-1 with TRBJ2-2, with a weak D call TRBD2 (6 bases). The CDR3 runs to 14 residues. V dropped 0 bases and J dropped 5 bases, with 8 bases sitting between them. CDR1 is SGHRS and CDR2 is YFSETQ in the germline V gene. The CDR3, as DNA: TGCGCCAGCAGCTTGGACCGGGAGACCGGGGAGCTGTTTTTT. Its protein is CASSLDRETGELFF. Complete variable domain (other parts from reference TRBV5-1 and TRBJ2-2): KAGVTQTPRYLIKTRGQQVTLSCSPISGHRSVSWYQQTPGQGLQFLFEYFSETQRNKGNFPGRFSGRQFSNSRSEMNVSTLELGDSALYLCASSLDRETGELFFGEGSRLTVL.

This clonotype showed up just a few times. The rearrangement joins TRBV27 to TRBJ1-1, with TRBD1 as a possible D gene (6 bases). Germline V gene data show CDR1 as MNHEY and CDR2 as SMNVEV (reference sequence). The CDR3 consists of 15 residues. V was pared by 4 bases and J by 1 base, with 13 bases between. CDR3 residues: CASSSGTSPNTEAFF. The CDR3 coding sequence is TGTGCCAGCAGTTCCGGGACATCCCCGAACACTGAAGCTTTCTTT.

The chain links TRBV15 to TRBJ1-2; TRBD1 aligns across 7 bases. From germline, CDR1 is LNHNV and CDR2 YYDKDF (reference sequence). V trimming: 1 base; J trimming: 4 bases; junction bases outside the gene matches: 6. The CDR3 consists of 15 residues. The CDR3 is CATSRGVGQRYGYTF. The CDR3 nucleotides read TGTGCCACCAGCAGAGGCGTGGGACAGCGCTATGGCTACACCTTC.

The chain links TRBV20-1 to TRBJ2-5; tentatively, D is TRBD2 (6 bases). Germline V gene lookup returns CDR1 DFQATT and CDR2 SNEGSKA (reference sequence). The CDR3 contains 13 residues. V dropped 5 bases and J dropped 4 bases, with 14 bases sitting between them. CDR3 nucleotide sequence: TGCAGTGCTGTAGGAGGGAGTCGAGAGACCCAGTACTTC. Encoded protein: CSAVGGSRETQYF.

This clonotype was seen many times. The rearrangement uses TRBV11-2 and TRBJ2-2; 7 positions match TRBD2. The CDR3 contains 16 residues. The ends lost 5 bases at V and 5 bases at J; junction bases unmatched: 11. Germline V gives CDR1 SGHAT, CDR2 FQNNGV. The CDR3 nucleotides read TGTGCCAGCAGCCGGGGACTAACGGGAGGTACCGGGGAGCTGTTTTTT. Its protein product is CASSRGLTGGTGELFF.

This clonotype was seen more than once but under ten times. The V and J genes are TRBV24-1 and TRBJ2-3, with D perhaps given as TRBD1 or TRBD2 (5 bases each). CDR3 length: 16 residues. V was clipped by 4 bases and J by 2 bases, with 15 bases between them. CDR1 is KGHDR, CDR2 SFDVKD, per germline. The CDR3 loop is CATSENRGPHTDTQYF. Written as DNA, the CDR3 is TGTGCCACCAGTGAAAACCGGGGCCCCCACACAGATACGCAGTATTTT.

The chain combines TRBV28 with TRBJ2-5; D call uncertain. The germline gives CDR1 MDHEN, CDR2 SYDVKM. V lost 6 bases and J lost 5, with 16 bases in between. This CDR3 contains 14 residues. Written as DNA, the CDR3 is TGTGCCAGCAGCCACCCGGACCCCCCGGAGACCCAGTACTTC. It yields the protein CASSHPDPPETQYF.

This clonotype was counted between two and nine times. The genes are TRBV30 and TRBJ1-5, with unresolved D. The ends were cut back, 2 bases at V and 6 bases at J, with 8 bases in the middle. CDR1 GTSNPN and CDR2 SVGIG come from the germline V gene (reference sequence). The CDR3 runs to 12 residues. The CDR3 nucleotides are TGTGCCTGGAGTTTTCCCAGTCAGCCCCAGCATTTT. It codes for CAWSFPSQPQHF.

With regard to this clonotype: Possible read error: a much larger clone is one base away. The CDR3 nucleotides read TGTGCCAGCAGCCCCCAGCGGGCAGGGCACGAGCAGTACTTC. Protein product: CASSPQRAGHEQYF. V is TRBV11-2 and J is TRBJ2-7, with D possibly matching TRBD2 (6 bases). Germline V gene data show CDR1 as SGHAT and CDR2 as FQNNGV. Trimming removed 5 bases at V and 5 bases at J, with 16 bases between. The CDR3 spans 14 residues.

The gene calls are TRBV5-1 and TRBJ1-6; D uncertain. The V end lost 1 base, the J end lost 3 bases, and 11 bases lay between the germline ends. The CDR3 consists of 16 residues. Germline CDR1 and CDR2: SGHRS and YFSETQ. This CDR3 is CASSLQFDLYNSPLHF. CDR3 in DNA: TGCGCCAGCAGCTTGCAGTTTGACCTCTATAATTCACCCCTCCACTTT.

V gene TRBV5-6 combines with J gene TRBJ1-5; D ambiguous. The V and J ends lost 0 bases and 0 bases respectively, with 7 bases between them. The germline CDR1 and CDR2 sequences are SGHDT and YYEEEE. The CDR3 contains 15 residues. CDR3 coding DNA: TGTGCCAGCAGCTTGGCGGGGTATAGCAATCAGCCCCAGCATTTT. This codes for CASSLAGYSNQPQHF.

This clonotype has a handful of counts. The chain combines TRBV2 with TRBJ1-5; D not resolved. This CDR3 has 16 residues. Germline-derived CDR1 and CDR2 are SNHLY and FYNNEI. V dropped 0 bases and J dropped 3 bases, with 12 bases sitting between them. The CDR3 region is CASSEAVGPSNQPQHF. Here the CDR3 DNA reads TGTGCCAGCAGTGAAGCTGTAGGTCCCTCCAATCAGCCCCAGCATTTT.